The 2 T cell receptor beta chains below come from one sample, sequenced in a study of blood T cell repertoires in COVID-19. Repertoires were generated with immunoSEQ multiplex PCR, while TCRdb's copy carries only in-frame clones and drops some. The sample consists of 13,000 to 15,000 clones, around four fifths of them appearing once. The sample was peripheral blood. The receptors were sampled from a man between 35 and 55 years old with active or convalescent COVID-19.

The J gene is TRBJ1-6, the V gene TRBV27; D perhaps matches TRBD1 (6 bases). Trimming shortened V by 2 bases and J by 5 bases, and 7 bases separated the two germline ends. Per germline, CDR1 MNHEY and CDR2 SMNVEV (reference sequence). The CDR3 has 14 residues. This chain's CDR3 is CASSLQGNNSPLHF. The CDR3 DNA sequence: TGTGCCAGCAGTTTACAGGGGAATAATTCACCCCTCCACTTT.

The V gene is TRBV7-3, the J gene TRBJ1-1; no reliable D call. Trimming cost V 5 bases and J 4 bases, with 11 bases left between them. The CDR3 has 13 residues. CDR1 and CDR2 (germline): SGHTA, FQGTGA. The CDR3 protein is CASSPLFGTEAFF. The CDR3 coding sequence is TGTGCCAGCAGCCCCCTTTTCGGCACTGAAGCTTTCTTT.